This T cell receptor (beta chain) was profiled in a study of OX40 agonist ivuxolimab in advanced cancers. The wider study: The dose-escalation cohort had hepatocellular carcinoma, melanoma, renal cell or head and neck cancer.

The protocol was immunoSEQ multiplex PCR, while the TCRdb copy is restricted to in-frame clones and leaves out a portion. The data hold 60,000 to 70,000 clones, with approximately 90% observed a single time. This material consisted of CD4+ or CD8+ T cells sorted from blood, taken in a trial of the OX40 agonist ivuxolimab. This receptor was obtained from an adult with an advanced solid tumor such as melanoma, head and neck, liver or kidney cancer.

The CDR3 DNA reads as TGTGCCAGCAGCCGGGGCAAGATGAACACTGAAGCTTTCTTT. The encoded protein is CASSRGKMNTEAFF. The chain links TRBV6-5 to TRBJ1-1; the D gene is possibly TRBD1 (5 bases). This CDR3 spans 14 amino acids. Germline loops: CDR1 MNHEY, CDR2 SVGAGI. V lost 6 bases, J lost 0 bases, and 11 bases lay in between.